This T cell receptor beta chain was captured by sequencing in a study of T cells in localized non-small cell lung cancer. Study results and caveats: Adjacent lung exhibited a median of 57 among the 100 most abundant tumor clones.

Of note for this clone: Its antigen remains unidentified.

Produced via immunoSEQ multiplex PCR; TCRdb's table is partial and in-frame only. The data show tens of thousands of clones, roughly nine tenths seen once. The germline gives CDR1 SEHNR, CDR2 FQNEAQ (reference sequence). V gave up 5 bases and J gave up 2 bases; unmatched junction bases: 6. The CDR3 spans 15 residues. The chain employs TRBV7-9 and TRBJ2-1; 7 bases are a match to TRBD2. This material consisted of PBMCs, taken before any cancer treatment. This TCR derives from a woman aged 35-75 years with stage II lung adenocarcinoma. The CDR3 is CASSVGRETYNEQFF. CDR3 DNA sequence: TGTGCCAGCAGCGTCGGGCGGGAGACCTACAATGAGCAGTTCTTC.